These 15 T cell receptor beta chains were sequenced from one sample in a study of metastatic and nonmetastatic thyroid tumors. TCRdb re-clonotyped the PCR reads via MiXCR. The profile covers around 14,000 clones, with 24% appearing a single time and approximately 8.4% taken by the ten largest. Patients had received no treatment of any kind before thyroid surgery. Material: tumor tissue. These receptor sequences come from a female donor with papillary thyroid cancer or a benign thyroid nodule (not recorded which). Some clones in this sample may be carry-over from other donors' samples.

This chain joins TRBV6-1 and TRBJ1-2; the D gene is possibly TRBD1 (5 bases). The length of the CDR3 is 15 residues. CDR1 and CDR2 from the germline V gene are MNHNS and SASEGT. Trimming stripped 10 bases from V and 0 bases from J, with 18 bases between. Written as DNA, the CDR3 is TGTGCCACTTCCCGGGGCCCCGACTCTAACTATGGCTACACCTTC. Encoded protein: CATSRGPDSNYGYTF.

The chain recombines TRBV25-1 with TRBJ2-7; TRBD2 matches at 11 bases. Germline V gene data show CDR1 as MGHDK and CDR2 as SYGVNS. This CDR3 comprises 15 residues. The ends lost 8 bases at V and 3 bases at J; junction bases unmatched: 9. Here the CDR3 DNA reads TGTGCCAGCTCAGGGATTAGCGGGGGGGGCTACGAGCAGTACTTC. This translates into CASSGISGGGYEQYF.

The chain links TRBV28 to TRBJ2-7, with a possible D match to TRBD1 (5 bases). The V end was cut by 5 bases, the J end by 5 bases, with 10 bases between. CDR3 length: 12 amino acids. The germline V gene encodes CDR1 MDHEN and CDR2 SYDVKM. CDR3 region: CASSGQFHEQYF. The CDR3 DNA reads TGTGCCAGCAGTGGACAATTTCACGAGCAGTACTTC.

This clone was observed once. At one end the junction does not follow the germline gene, possibly because of a read error. The chain has TRBV11-1 and TRBJ2-1, with a possible D match to TRBD2 (6 bases). Germline V gives CDR1 SGHAT, CDR2 FQDESV (reference sequence). CDR3 length: 15 amino acids. CDR3 sequence (DNA): TGTGCCAGCACCTTAGGTCAGGGAGGTGGAAATGAGCAGTTCTTC. Translating gives CASTLGQGGGNEQFF.

The chain joins TRBV3-1 to TRBJ2-5, with D unclear. CDR1 is LGHDT, CDR2 YNNKEL, per germline (reference sequence). There are 14 residues in the CDR3. Trimming shortened V by 0 bases and J by 1 base, and 6 bases separated the two germline ends. The CDR3 reads CASSQELLQETQYF. For the CDR3, the DNA is TGTGCCAGCAGCCAAGAACTCCTCCAAGAGACCCAGTACTTC.

There are many counts of this clone. V usage is TRBV9 and J usage is TRBJ2-7; D gene uncertain. Germline values: CDR1 SGDLS, CDR2 YYNGEE. Trimming removed 2 bases at V and 2 bases at J, with 8 bases between. This CDR3 has 13 residues. CDR3 bases: TGTGCCAGCAGCGTGGGCCTTACCTACGAGCAGTACTTC. Translating it yields CASSVGLTYEQYF.

The rearrangement uses TRBV12-5 and TRBJ2-3; TRBD1 aligns across 9 bases. Trimming at V came to 1 base and at J to 4 bases, leaving 3 bases not matched to a gene. Germline CDR1 reads LGHNT; CDR2 reads FRNRAP. CDR3 size: 15 residues. The CDR3 is CASGLGTGVADTQYF. In DNA, the CDR3 is TGTGCTAGTGGTTTGGGGACAGGGGTTGCAGATACGCAGTATTTT.

This clone was picked up many times. The chain has TRBV4-2 and TRBJ2-7; 12 bases are a match to TRBD2. This CDR3 has 16 amino acids. The J segment lost 8 bases and the V segment lost 2 bases, leaving 10 bases of the junction unmatched. CDR1 and CDR2 (germline): LGHNA, YNFKEQ. The CDR3, as DNA: TGTGCCAGCAGCCAAAATTTGGTGACTAGCGGGAGACAGCAGTACTTC. Translated: CASSQNLVTSGRQQYF.

The rearrangement uses TRBV5-1 and TRBJ1-1, with D possibly TRBD1 on 5 matching bases. The CDR3 is made up of 15 amino acids. The germline V gene encodes CDR1 SGHRS and CDR2 YFSETQ. V lost 6 bases and J lost 3, with 18 bases in between. The CDR3 DNA is TGCGCCAGCACCGGGGGGAGTTTTTTGGACACTGAAGCTTTCTTT. Protein product: CASTGGSFLDTEAFF.

This clone has just a few counts. This sequence joins TRBV10-1 and TRBJ1-2; 10 bases are a match to TRBD1. Looked up from germline, CDR1 is WNHNN and CDR2 is SYGVQD (reference sequence). V lost 11 bases and J lost 5; bases outside the gene matches: 8. The CDR3 contains 13 residues. Written as DNA, the CDR3 is TGCGCCTCCGAATTGGGACAGGGGTATGGCTACACCTTC. It specifies CASELGQGYGYTF.

This clone was seen at least ten times. The V and J genes are TRBV30 and TRBJ1-3; no reliable D call. The CDR3 loop spans 12 amino acids. Germline CDR1 is GTSNPN and CDR2 is SVGIG (reference sequence). Trimming stripped 0 bases from V and 3 bases from J, with 3 bases between. CDR3 in DNA: TGTGCCTGGAGTGTTGGTGGAAACACCATATATTTT. Its translation: CAWSVGGNTIYF.

This clone was counted only a few times. The chain carries TRBV27 and TRBJ2-7, with D perhaps matching TRBD1 (5 bases). CDR1 is MNHEY and CDR2 is SMNVEV in the germline V gene (reference sequence). The V end was cut by 4 bases, the J end by 5 bases, with 9 bases between. The CDR3 spans 12 residues. Here the CDR3 reads CASSSRVDEQYF. The CDR3 coding sequence is TGTGCCAGCAGTTCCAGGGTCGACGAGCAGTACTTC.

This clone was counted between two and nine times. V gene TRBV6-1 combines with J gene TRBJ1-5; 7 bases are a match to TRBD1. Germline CDR1 MNHNS, CDR2 SASEGT. CDR3 length equals 16 residues. The V and J ends lost 4 bases and 3 bases, in that order; junction bases with no gene match: 9. The CDR3 loop reads CASSVSGTDINQPQHF. The DNA for the CDR3 is TGTGCCAGCAGTGTTTCCGGGACAGACATCAATCAGCCCCAGCATTTT.

A few counts support this clone. J is TRBJ2-2 and V is TRBV24-1; D is unresolved. Trimming stripped 1 base from V and 6 bases from J, with 5 bases between. Germline V gene lookup returns CDR1 KGHDR and CDR2 SFDVKD. There are 13 residues in the CDR3. The CDR3 DNA sequence: TGTGCCACCAGTGATTTAGGGTCCGGGGAGCTGTTTTTT. The encoded protein is CATSDLGSGELFF.

The chain has TRBV5-1 and TRBJ1-6; 8 bases line up with TRBD1. This CDR3 has 15 residues. J was trimmed by 10 bases and V by 0 bases; bases with no gene match: 6. Germline assignment: CDR1 SGHRS and CDR2 YFSETQ. CDR3: CASSLAGQGGSPLHF. The DNA of the CDR3 is TGCGCCAGCAGCTTGGCTGGACAGGGAGGCTCACCCCTCCACTTT.